This TCR beta chain was sequenced during a study of OX40 agonist ivuxolimab in advanced cancers. At the level of the study: It was ivuxolimab, an agonistic anti-OX40 (CD134) antibody, that patients were treated with. A history of anti-PD-1, anti-PD-L1 or anti-CTLA-4 therapy was acceptable, and approximately 41% had some.

This CDR3 is 15 amino acids long. Germline-derived CDR1 and CDR2 are MNHEY and SVGAGI. V lost 6 bases and J lost 7; bases outside the gene matches: 8. TCRdb keeps only in-frame clones here, not all; method: immunoSEQ multiplex PCR. The profile covers more than 80,000 clones, with more than 70% appearing a single time and around 0.7% taken by the ten largest. The clonotype originates from an adult with an advanced solid tumor such as melanoma, head and neck, liver or kidney cancer. The sequences come from CD4+ or CD8+ T cells sorted from blood, collected in a trial of the OX40 agonist ivuxolimab. V and J are TRBV6-5 and TRBJ2-3; 12 bases agree with TRBD2. The CDR3 sequence: CASSPLAGGSYTQYF. The CDR3, as DNA: TGTGCCAGCAGCCCACTAGCGGGGGGATCGTATACGCAGTATTTT.